What follows are 18 T cell receptor beta chains derived from one specimen sequenced in a study of T cell responses to AZD1222 COVID-19 vaccine. Here immunoSEQ multiplex PCR was the method, and the copy in TCRdb shows in-frame clones only, minus some. The table includes 200,000 or so clones, approximately 90% detected once. The material sequenced was peripheral blood, taken on day 0 of AZD1222 vaccination. These receptors originate from an adult in good health.

The rearrangement joins TRBV11-2 to TRBJ2-3; D unclear. The germline V gene encodes CDR1 SGHAT and CDR2 FQNNGV. With 0 bases removed from V and 6 bases from J, the gap between germline ends came to 4 bases. The CDR3 is 12 residues long. The CDR3 spells CASSLEVDTQYF. CDR3 bases: TGTGCCAGCAGCTTAGAGGTGGATACGCAGTATTTT.

The chain carries TRBV5-1 and TRBJ2-2; a possible D gene is TRBD2 (5 bases). The CDR3 consists of 16 residues. Looked up from germline, CDR1 is SGHRS and CDR2 is YFSETQ. Deletions cut 4 bases from V and 0 bases from J, with 13 bases between. Written as DNA, the CDR3 is TGCGCCAGCAGCACCGGGGAGACCTCGAACACCGGGGAGCTGTTTTTT. Protein: CASSTGETSNTGELFF.

The chain couples TRBV23-1 to TRBJ1-2; D perhaps matches TRBD1 (5 bases). TRBV23-1 is annotated as an ORF whose role is uncertain. Trimming took off 2 bases at V and 6 bases at J, with 10 bases between the two ends. The CDR3 has 13 amino acids. The CDR3 here is CASSQMGGDGYTF. The CDR3 DNA reads TGCGCCAGCAGTCAAATGGGAGGGGATGGCTACACCTTC.

The rearrangement joins TRBV7-9 to TRBJ1-4; tentative D call: TRBD1 (5 bases). Germline V gives CDR1 SEHNR, CDR2 FQNEAQ (reference sequence). This CDR3 is built from 13 residues. The V end lost 3 bases, the J end lost 8 bases, and 10 bases lay between the germline ends. The CDR3 DNA reads TGTGCCAGCAGCTTGGGGGTCGGGGAAAAACTGTTTTTT. It translates to CASSLGVGEKLFF.

The rearrangement joins TRBV4-2 to TRBJ2-1; no clear D. CDR3 length: 13 amino acids. Germline CDR1 LGHNA, CDR2 YNFKEQ. V lost 3 bases and J lost 11, with 14 bases in between. Written as DNA, the CDR3 is TGTGCCAGCAGCCAGGGAACCAGGACCCAGCAGTTCTTC. Translating gives CASSQGTRTQQFF.

The CDR3 protein is CAWSGAWTGRNQPQHF. The CDR3 DNA reads as TGTGCCTGGAGCGGCGCCTGGACAGGGCGTAATCAGCCCCAGCATTTT. The chain is built from TRBV30 and TRBJ1-5, with 8 bases lining up with TRBD1. Trimming cost V 3 bases and J 4 bases; bases outside gene matches: 11. Germline V gives CDR1 GTSNPN, CDR2 SVGIG (reference sequence). This CDR3 is 16 amino acids long.

Comment on this clone: An end of the junction does not agree with germline; a read error may underlie this. The rearrangement joins TRBV5-1 to TRBJ2-4, with no clear D. This CDR3 contains 9 residues. Germline assignment: CDR1 SGHRS and CDR2 YFSETQ. CDR3 nucleotides: TGCGCCAGCAGCTTGAGGCAAGGCTTC. Encoded protein: CASSLRQGF.

This clone has a handful of counts. The rearrangement uses TRBV4-2 and TRBJ2-3; 7 bases are a match to TRBD1. CDR3 length: 16 residues. V lost 0 bases, J lost 3 bases, and 6 bases stayed unmatched. The germline CDR1 and CDR2 sequences are LGHNA and YNFKEQ. In DNA, the CDR3 is TGTGCCAGCAGCCAAGAGTCCGGGACAGCAACAGATACGCAGTATTTT. Its translation: CASSQESGTATDTQYF.

The chain joins TRBV5-1 to TRBJ1-4; TRBD1 agrees at 9 bases. V gave up 3 bases and J gave up 8 bases; unmatched junction bases: 14. The germline gives CDR1 SGHRS, CDR2 YFSETQ. This CDR3 contains 17 residues. CDR3 residues: CASSSVKTGGNREKLFF. As DNA, the CDR3 is TGCGCCAGCAGCTCCGTGAAGACAGGGGGAAACAGGGAAAAACTGTTTTTT.

This chain connects TRBV11-2 to TRBJ2-7, with 9 bases aligning to TRBD2. The CDR3 extends over 15 amino acids. The germline V gene has CDR1 SGHAT and CDR2 FQNNGV. Losses at the gene ends were 7 bases for V and 2 bases for J; bases not matched to a gene: 9. The CDR3 DNA reads as TGTGCCAGCACCCCTCAAGCGGGAGGTCCCTACGAGCAGTACTTC. The encoded protein is CASTPQAGGPYEQYF.

The chain combines TRBV6-1 with TRBJ2-7; D is uncertain. The germline V and J ends were trimmed by 2 bases and 7 bases, with 12 bases remaining between them. The CDR3 spans 13 residues. The germline V gene has CDR1 MNHNS and CDR2 SASEGT. The CDR3 DNA reads TGTGCCAGCAGTGAAATAGGGTTGAGGGAGCAGTACTTC. It yields the protein CASSEIGLREQYF.

This chain links TRBV9 with TRBJ2-3; 7 bases fit TRBD2. The CDR3 covers 15 residues. Germline trimming cut 1 base from V and 1 base from J; bases unmatched to any gene: 3. Germline V CDR1 and CDR2: SGDLS, YYNGEE. CDR3 DNA: TGTGCCAGCAGCGTACGGGGGGTAGGCACAGATACGCAGTATTTT. Residues: CASSVRGVGTDTQYF.

J is TRBJ2-1 and V is TRBV7-2; no definite D call. The germline V gene encodes CDR1 SGHTA and CDR2 FQGNSA. The CDR3 contains 14 residues. V shed 2 bases and J shed 8 bases, with 13 bases lying between them. CDR3: CASSLNWAGDEQFF. Here the CDR3 DNA reads TGTGCCAGCAGCTTAAATTGGGCCGGAGATGAGCAGTTCTTC.

Of note for this clone: This CDR3 is also generated by other DNA sequences in the sample. The genes are TRBV6-5 and TRBJ2-7; D perhaps matches TRBD2 (5 bases). Germline CDR1 is MNHEY and CDR2 is SVGAGI. V shed 7 bases and J shed 3 bases, with 7 bases lying between them. This CDR3 contains 11 residues. The CDR3 reads CASTRGYEQYF. CDR3 sequence (DNA): TGTGCCAGCACCCGGGGCTACGAGCAGTACTTC.

J is TRBJ1-5 and V is TRBV5-6; tentative D call: TRBD1 (6 bases). CDR1 SGHDT and CDR2 YYEEEE come from the germline V gene. The V gene lost 1 base and the J gene lost 3 bases, with 11 bases spanning the gap. This CDR3 has 15 residues. Here the CDR3 reads CASSLRGGINQPQHF. For the CDR3, the DNA is TGTGCCAGCAGCTTGCGCGGGGGCATCAATCAGCCCCAGCATTTT.

The chain has TRBV18 and TRBJ2-3, with D perhaps TRBD1 or TRBD2 (5 bases each). This CDR3 spans 15 amino acids. Trimming left V 3 bases short and J 4 bases short, with 14 bases between. CDR1 and CDR2 (germline): KGHSH, LQKENI. The CDR3 DNA sequence: TGTGCCAGCTCACCCGGGACCGCGGAGGCAGATACGCAGTATTTT. Protein sequence: CASSPGTAEADTQYF.

This chain uses TRBV25-1 with TRBJ1-2; D remains ambiguous. Germline CDR1 MGHDK, CDR2 SYGVNS. This CDR3 comprises 14 residues. Trimming took 4 bases from V and 0 from J, leaving 9 bases between them. The CDR3 nucleotides read TGTGCCAGCAGTGTAGGAAGAACTAACTATGGCTACACCTTC. Its translation: CASSVGRTNYGYTF.

The V and J genes are TRBV5-4 and TRBJ2-7, with 11 bases that match TRBD2. The CDR3 extends over 17 amino acids. V lost 0 bases to trimming and J lost 3 bases; unmatched junction nucleotides: 8. The germline gives CDR1 SGHNT, CDR2 YYREEE (reference sequence). The CDR3 reads CASSLAQTSGALYEQYF. As DNA, the CDR3 is TGTGCCAGCAGCTTGGCCCAGACTAGCGGGGCCCTCTACGAGCAGTACTTC.